The present T cell receptor (beta chain) was sequenced within a study of primary melanoma T cells and metastatic recurrence (dated by TCRdb to 2019 to 2021). Study-level background: A total of 150 to 200 primary melanomas made up the cohort, all of stage T2 to T4 and more than 1 mm thick. Progression-free survival was the clinical outcome compared against the T-cell fraction measured by TCR beta sequencing. Histopathological grading of tumor-infiltrating lymphocytes was compared with the T-cell fraction derived from sequencing. Whether T-cell fraction and T-cell repertoire clonality in primary melanoma tumors predicted patient outcome was tested in the study.

CDR1 and CDR2 (SGHNT, YENEEA) derive from the germline V gene. A distance of 13 bases separates the germline ends of V and J, which lose 5 bases and 0 bases respectively. Counted from cysteine to phenylalanine, this CDR3 has 16 amino acids. Only the CDR3 region is kept as DNA, spanning 48 bases read in frame from base 1. As concerns this clone: Its cognate antigen has yet to be identified. No per-base quality is available; no much larger clone lies one base away.

Each patient's primary melanoma had been surgically resected and was viewed as potentially curable, though still at risk of metastatic recurrence. The library was generated by the immunoSEQ multiplex PCR assay. Primary melanoma tumor tissue underwent high-throughput sequencing of the T-cell receptor beta chain. Per the authors' processing: Repertoire analyses included TCRB CDR3 sharing between samples and the distribution of insertions and deletions. A gradient-boosted model ranked the predictive value of the T-cell fraction against histopathological variables. The clones in this table, taken by TCRdb from immuneACCESS, are in-frame only. Not every clone is retained; where verified, under half of the shortfall comes from an unresolved V gene, and the cause of the rest is unknown. The V and J calls and clone size were taken over from that table, and D and trimming were inferred from the DNA. The table for this sample lists some 220 clones; roughly nine tenths of them were counted only once. The ten largest clonotypes hold about 30% of the sample.

Here is what the overall study found, with its caveats: Adding T-cell fraction to tumor thickness reportedly improved progression-free survival prediction more than adding any other histopathological variable. The authors presented an effective T-cell-mediated antitumor response in primary melanoma only as a suggestion and not as a demonstrated mechanism. Protection appeared to be conferred by a T-cell fraction above 20% regardless of ulceration status, mitotic rate or nodal disease. Tumor T-cell fraction was reported to predict progression-free survival independently of thickness, ulceration, mitotic rate and age.

The receptor was isolated from a human donor with melanoma. The V and J segments used are TRBV11-3 and TRBJ2-2; too little of a D gene remains to name it. Sequencing used melanoma tumor tissue. The DNA sequence is TGTGCCAGCAGCCCGCCGGGTGGGGCGAACACCGGGGAGCTGTTTTTT. This gives the protein CASSPPGGANTGELFF.